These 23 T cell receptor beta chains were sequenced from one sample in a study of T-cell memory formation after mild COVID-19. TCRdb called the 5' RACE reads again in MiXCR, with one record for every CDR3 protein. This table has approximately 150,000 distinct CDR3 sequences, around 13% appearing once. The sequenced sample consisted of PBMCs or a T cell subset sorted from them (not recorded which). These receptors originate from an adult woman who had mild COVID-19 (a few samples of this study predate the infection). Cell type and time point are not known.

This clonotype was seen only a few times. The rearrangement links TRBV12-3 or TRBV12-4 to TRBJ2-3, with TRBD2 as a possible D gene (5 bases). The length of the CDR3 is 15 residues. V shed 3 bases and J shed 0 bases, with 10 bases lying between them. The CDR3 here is CASSLRTHSTDTQYF. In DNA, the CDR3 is TGTGCCAGCAGTTTGAGGACTCATAGCACAGATACGCAGTATTTT.

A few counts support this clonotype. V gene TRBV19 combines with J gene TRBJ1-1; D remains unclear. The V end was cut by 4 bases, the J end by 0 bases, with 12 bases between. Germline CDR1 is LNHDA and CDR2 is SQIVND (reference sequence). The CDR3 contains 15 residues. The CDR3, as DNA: TGTGCCAGTAGTAAAGGAGGTCAGATGAACACTGAAGCTTTCTTT. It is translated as CASSKGGQMNTEAFF.

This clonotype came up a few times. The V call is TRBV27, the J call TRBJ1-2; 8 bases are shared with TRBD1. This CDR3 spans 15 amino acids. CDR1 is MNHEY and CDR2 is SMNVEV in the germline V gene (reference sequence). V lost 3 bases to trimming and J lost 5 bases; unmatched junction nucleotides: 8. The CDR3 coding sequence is TGTGCCAGCAGTTTGACAGGGGCCGTTCTTTATGGCTACACCTTC. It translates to CASSLTGAVLYGYTF.

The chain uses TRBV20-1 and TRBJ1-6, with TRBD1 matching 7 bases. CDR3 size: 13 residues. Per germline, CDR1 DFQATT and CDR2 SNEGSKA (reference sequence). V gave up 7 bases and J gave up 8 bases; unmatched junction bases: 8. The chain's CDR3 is CSGRGRLYSPLHF. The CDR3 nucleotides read TGCAGTGGAAGGGGGCGCTTGTATTCACCCCTCCACTTT.

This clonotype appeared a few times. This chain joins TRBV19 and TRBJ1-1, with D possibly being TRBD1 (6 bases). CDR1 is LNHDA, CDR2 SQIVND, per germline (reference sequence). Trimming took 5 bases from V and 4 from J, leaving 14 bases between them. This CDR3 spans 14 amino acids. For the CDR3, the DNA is TGTGCCAGTAGTGGGATGACAGGACTCACTGAAGCTTTCTTT. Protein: CASSGMTGLTEAFF. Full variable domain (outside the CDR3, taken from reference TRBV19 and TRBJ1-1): DGGITQSPKYLFRKEGQNVTLSCEQNLNHDAMYWYRQDPGQGLRLIYYSQIVNDFQKGDIAEGYSVSREKKESFPLTVTSAQKNPTAFYLCASSGMTGLTEAFFGQGTRLTVV.

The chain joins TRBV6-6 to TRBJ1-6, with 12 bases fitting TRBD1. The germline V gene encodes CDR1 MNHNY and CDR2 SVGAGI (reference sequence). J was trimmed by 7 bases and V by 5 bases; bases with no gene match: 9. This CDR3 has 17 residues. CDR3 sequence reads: CASSQPGQGARNSPLHF. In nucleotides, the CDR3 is TGTGCCAGCAGTCAGCCGGGACAGGGGGCAAGGAATTCACCCCTCCACTTT.

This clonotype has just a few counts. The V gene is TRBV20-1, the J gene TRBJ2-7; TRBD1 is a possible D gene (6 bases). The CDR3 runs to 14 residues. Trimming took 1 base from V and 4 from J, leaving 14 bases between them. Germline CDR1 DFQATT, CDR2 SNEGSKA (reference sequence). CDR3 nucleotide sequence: TGCAGTGCTAGAGTCCGTGGGGGCGGGTACGAGCAGTACTTC. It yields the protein CSARVRGGGYEQYF.

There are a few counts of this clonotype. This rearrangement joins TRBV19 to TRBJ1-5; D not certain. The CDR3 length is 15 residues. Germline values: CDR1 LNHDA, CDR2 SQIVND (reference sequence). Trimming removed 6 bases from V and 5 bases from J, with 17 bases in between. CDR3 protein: CASSQLTYSDQPQHF. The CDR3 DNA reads TGTGCCAGTAGCCAATTGACATATTCAGATCAGCCCCAGCATTTT.

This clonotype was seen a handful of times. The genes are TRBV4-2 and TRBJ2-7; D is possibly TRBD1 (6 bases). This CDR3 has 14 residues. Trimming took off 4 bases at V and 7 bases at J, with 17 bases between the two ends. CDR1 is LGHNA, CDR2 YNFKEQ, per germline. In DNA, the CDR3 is TGTGCCAGCAGCCCGAGTAGGGGGTGGGGGGAGCAGTACTTC. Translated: CASSPSRGWGEQYF.

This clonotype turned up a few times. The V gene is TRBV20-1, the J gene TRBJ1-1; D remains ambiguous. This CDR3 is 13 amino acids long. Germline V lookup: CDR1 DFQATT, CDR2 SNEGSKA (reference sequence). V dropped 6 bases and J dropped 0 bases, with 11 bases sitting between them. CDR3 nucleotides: TGCAGTGCCCAGAGGGCCATGAACACTGAAGCTTTCTTT. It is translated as CSAQRAMNTEAFF.

CDR3 in DNA: TGTGCCAGCAGCTTAAGCGTACAGGGGATCGGTGAGCAGTTCTTC. Amino acid sequence: CASSLSVQGIGEQFF. The rearrangement links TRBV7-3 to TRBJ2-1, with 7 bases that match TRBD1. This CDR3 is built from 15 residues. The junction had 9 bases not matched to a gene; V was cut back by 1 base and J by 9 bases. The germline gives CDR1 SGHTA, CDR2 FQGTGA.

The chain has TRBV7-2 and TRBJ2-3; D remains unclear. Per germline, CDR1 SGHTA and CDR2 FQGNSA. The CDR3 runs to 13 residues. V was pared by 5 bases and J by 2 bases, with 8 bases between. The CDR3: CASSRPITDTQYF. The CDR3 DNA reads TGTGCCAGCAGCAGACCAATCACAGATACGCAGTATTTT. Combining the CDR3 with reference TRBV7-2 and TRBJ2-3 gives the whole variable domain GAGVSQSPSNKVTEKGKDVELRCDPISGHTALYWYRQSLGQGLEFLIYFQGNSAPDKSGLPSDRFSAERTGGSVSTLTIQRTQQEDSAVYLCASSRPITDTQYFGPGTRLTVL.

CDR3 DNA: TGTGCCAGCAGCCGAGGAAGGGGGGACTTGGACTGGAGATACTACGAGCAGTACTTC. It translates to CASSRGRGDLDWRYYEQYF. This chain joins TRBV14 and TRBJ2-7; either TRBD1 or TRBD2 may fit D (6 bases each). The germline V gene has CDR1 SGHDN and CDR2 FVKESK. The CDR3 covers 19 residues. With 4 bases removed from V and 3 bases from J, the gap between germline ends came to 28 bases.

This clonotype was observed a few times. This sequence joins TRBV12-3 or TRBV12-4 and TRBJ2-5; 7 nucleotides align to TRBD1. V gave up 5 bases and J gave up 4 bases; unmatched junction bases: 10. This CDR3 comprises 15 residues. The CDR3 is CASSTTGALVETQYF. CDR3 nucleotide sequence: TGTGCCAGCAGTACCACAGGGGCTTTGGTAGAGACCCAGTACTTC.

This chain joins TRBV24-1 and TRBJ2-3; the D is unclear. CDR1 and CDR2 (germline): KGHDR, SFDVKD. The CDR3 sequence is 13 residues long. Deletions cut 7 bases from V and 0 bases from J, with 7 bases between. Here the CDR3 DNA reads TGTGCCACCAGGAGTGCCAGCACAGATACGCAGTATTTT. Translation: CATRSASTDTQYF.

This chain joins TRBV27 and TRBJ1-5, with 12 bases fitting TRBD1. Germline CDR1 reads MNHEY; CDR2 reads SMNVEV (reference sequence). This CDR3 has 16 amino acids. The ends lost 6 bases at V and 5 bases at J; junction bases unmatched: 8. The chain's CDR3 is CASSRGQGALDQPQHF. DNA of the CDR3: TGTGCCAGCAGCCGGGGACAGGGGGCATTGGATCAGCCCCAGCATTTT.

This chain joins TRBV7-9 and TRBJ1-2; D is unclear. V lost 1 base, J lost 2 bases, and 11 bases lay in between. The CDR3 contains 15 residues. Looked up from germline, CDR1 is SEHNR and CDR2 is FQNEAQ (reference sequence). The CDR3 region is CASSLENSQNYGYTF. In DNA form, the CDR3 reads TGTGCCAGCAGCTTAGAAAACAGCCAAAACTATGGCTACACCTTC.

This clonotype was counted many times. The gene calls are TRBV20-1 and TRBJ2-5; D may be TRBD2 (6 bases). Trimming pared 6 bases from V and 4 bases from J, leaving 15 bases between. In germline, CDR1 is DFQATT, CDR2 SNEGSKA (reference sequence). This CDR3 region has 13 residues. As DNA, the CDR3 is TGCAGTGCCCCCCTAGCGCAAGGAGAGACCCAGTACTTC. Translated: CSAPLAQGETQYF.

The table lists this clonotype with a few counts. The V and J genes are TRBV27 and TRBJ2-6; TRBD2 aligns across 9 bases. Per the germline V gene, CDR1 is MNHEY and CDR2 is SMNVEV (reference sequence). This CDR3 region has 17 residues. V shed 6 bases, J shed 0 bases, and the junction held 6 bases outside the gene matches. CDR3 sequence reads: CASRNAGGISGANVLTF. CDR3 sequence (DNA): TGTGCCAGCAGGAACGCGGGAGGGATCTCTGGGGCCAACGTCCTGACTTTC.

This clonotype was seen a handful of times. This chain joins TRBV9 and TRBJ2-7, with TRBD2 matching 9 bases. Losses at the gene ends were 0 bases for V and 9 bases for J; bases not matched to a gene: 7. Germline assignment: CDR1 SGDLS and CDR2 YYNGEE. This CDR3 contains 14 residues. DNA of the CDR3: TGTGCCAGCAGCGTAGATGCGGGAGGGCCGGTGCAGTACTTC. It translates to CASSVDAGGPVQYF.

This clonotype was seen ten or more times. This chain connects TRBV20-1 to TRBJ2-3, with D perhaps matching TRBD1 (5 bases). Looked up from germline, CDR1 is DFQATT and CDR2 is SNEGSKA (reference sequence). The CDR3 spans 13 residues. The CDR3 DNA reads TGCAGCAGGGTGGAAAGTAACACAGATACGCAGTATTTT. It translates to CSRVESNTDTQYF.

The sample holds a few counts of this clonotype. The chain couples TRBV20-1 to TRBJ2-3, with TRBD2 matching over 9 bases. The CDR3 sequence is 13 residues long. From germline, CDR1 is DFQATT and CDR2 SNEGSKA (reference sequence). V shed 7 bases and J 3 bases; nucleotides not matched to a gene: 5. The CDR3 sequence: CSVHSGRTDTQYF. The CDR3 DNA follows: TGCAGTGTTCATAGCGGGAGAACAGATACGCAGTATTTT.

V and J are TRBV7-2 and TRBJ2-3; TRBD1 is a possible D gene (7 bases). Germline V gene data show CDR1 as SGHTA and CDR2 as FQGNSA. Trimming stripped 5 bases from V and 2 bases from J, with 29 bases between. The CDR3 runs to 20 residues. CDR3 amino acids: CASSLGARDRFLVITDTQYF. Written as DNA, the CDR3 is TGTGCCAGCAGCCTAGGTGCGCGGGACAGATTTTTGGTGATCACAGATACGCAGTATTTT.